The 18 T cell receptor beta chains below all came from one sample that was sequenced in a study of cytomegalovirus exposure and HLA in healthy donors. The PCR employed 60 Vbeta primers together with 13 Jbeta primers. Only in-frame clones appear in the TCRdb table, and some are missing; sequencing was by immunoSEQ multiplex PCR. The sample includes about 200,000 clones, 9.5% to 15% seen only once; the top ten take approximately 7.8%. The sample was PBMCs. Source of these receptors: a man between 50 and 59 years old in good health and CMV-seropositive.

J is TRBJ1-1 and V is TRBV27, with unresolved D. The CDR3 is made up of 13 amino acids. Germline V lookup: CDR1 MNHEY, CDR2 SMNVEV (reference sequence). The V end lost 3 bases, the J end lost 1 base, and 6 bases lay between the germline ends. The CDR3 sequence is CASSFWQNTEAFF. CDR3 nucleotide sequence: TGTGCCAGCAGTTTTTGGCAGAACACTGAAGCTTTCTTT.

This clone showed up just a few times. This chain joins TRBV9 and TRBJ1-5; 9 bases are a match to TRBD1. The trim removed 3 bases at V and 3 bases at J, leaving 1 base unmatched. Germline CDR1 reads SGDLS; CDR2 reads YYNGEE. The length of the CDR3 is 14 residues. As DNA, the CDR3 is TGTGCCAGCAGCGGGACAGGGGACAATCAGCCCCAGCATTTT. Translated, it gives CASSGTGDNQPQHF.

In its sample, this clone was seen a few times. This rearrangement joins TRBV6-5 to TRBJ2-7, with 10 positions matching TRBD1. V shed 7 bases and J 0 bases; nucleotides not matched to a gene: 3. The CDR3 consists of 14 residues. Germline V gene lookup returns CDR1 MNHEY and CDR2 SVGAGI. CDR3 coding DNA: TGTGCCAGCAAGGGGACAGGGGACTCCTACGAGCAGTACTTC. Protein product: CASKGTGDSYEQYF.

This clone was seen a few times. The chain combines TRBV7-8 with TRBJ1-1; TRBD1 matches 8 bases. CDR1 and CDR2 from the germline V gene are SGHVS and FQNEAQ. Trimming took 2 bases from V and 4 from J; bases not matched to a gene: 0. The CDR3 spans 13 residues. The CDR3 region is CASSLTGGTEAFF. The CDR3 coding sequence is TGTGCCAGCAGCTTAACAGGGGGCACTGAAGCTTTCTTT.

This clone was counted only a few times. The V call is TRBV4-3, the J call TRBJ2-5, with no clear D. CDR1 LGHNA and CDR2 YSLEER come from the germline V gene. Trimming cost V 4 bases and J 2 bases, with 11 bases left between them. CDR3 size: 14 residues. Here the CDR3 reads CASSPQLVQETQYF. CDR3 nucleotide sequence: TGCGCCAGCAGCCCCCAGCTAGTGCAAGAGACCCAGTACTTC.

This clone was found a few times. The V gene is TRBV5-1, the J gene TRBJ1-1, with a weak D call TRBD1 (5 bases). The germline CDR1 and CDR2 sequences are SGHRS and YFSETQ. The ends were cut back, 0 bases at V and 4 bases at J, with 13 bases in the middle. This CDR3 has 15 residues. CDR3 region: CASSLAGGVLTEAFF. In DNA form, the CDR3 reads TGCGCCAGCAGCTTGGCGGGGGGGGTACTCACTGAAGCTTTCTTT.

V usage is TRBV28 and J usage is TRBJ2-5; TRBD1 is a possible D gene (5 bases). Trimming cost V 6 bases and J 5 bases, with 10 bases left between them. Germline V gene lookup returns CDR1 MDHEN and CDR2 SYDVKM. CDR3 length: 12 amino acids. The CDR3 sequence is CASRGPMETQYF. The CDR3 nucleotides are TGTGCCAGCAGGGGGCCTATGGAGACCCAGTACTTC.

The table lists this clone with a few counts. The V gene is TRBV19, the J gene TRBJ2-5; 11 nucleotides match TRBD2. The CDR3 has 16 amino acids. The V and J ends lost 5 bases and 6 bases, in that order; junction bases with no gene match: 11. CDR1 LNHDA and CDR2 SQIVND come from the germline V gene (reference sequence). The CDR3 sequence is CASSWKLASGGKTQYF. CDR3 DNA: TGTGCCAGTAGTTGGAAACTCGCTAGCGGGGGGAAGACCCAGTACTTC.

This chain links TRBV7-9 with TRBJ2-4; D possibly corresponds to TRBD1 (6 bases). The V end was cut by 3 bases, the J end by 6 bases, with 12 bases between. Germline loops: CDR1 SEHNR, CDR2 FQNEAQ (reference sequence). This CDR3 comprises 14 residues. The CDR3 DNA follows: TGTGCCAGCAGCTTGCAGGGGTGGGGAAACATTCAGTACTTC. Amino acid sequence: CASSLQGWGNIQYF.

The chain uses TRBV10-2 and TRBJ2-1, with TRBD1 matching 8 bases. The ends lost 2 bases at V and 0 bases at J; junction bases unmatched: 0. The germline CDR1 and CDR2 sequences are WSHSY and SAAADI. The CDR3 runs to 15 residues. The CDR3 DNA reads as TGCGCCAGCAGTGAGCAGGGGGCCTCCTACAATGAGCAGTTCTTC. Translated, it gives CASSEQGASYNEQFF.

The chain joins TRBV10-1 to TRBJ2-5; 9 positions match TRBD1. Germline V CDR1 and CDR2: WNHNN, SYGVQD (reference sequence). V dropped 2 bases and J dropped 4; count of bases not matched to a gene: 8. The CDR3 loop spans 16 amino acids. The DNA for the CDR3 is TGCGCCAGCAGTGAGGAGACAGGGGGTATCCGAGAGACCCAGTACTTC. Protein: CASSEETGGIRETQYF.

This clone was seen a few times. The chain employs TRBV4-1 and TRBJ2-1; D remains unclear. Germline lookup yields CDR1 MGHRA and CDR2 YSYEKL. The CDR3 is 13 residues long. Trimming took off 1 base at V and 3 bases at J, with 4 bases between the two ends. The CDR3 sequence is CASSQVNYNEQFF. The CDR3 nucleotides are TGCGCCAGCAGCCAAGTCAACTACAATGAGCAGTTCTTC.

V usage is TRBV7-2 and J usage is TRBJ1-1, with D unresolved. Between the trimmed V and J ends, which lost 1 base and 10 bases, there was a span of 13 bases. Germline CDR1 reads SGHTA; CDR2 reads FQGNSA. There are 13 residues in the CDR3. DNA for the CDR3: TGTGCCAGCAGCTTAGTGAGGCCAGAAGGAGCTTTCTTT. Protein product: CASSLVRPEGAFF.

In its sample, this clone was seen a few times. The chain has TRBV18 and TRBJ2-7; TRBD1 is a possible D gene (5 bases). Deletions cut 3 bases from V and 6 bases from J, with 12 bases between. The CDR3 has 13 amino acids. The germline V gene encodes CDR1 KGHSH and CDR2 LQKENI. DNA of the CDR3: TGTGCCAGCTCACCGGGGCTCTCGGGCGAGCAGTACTTC. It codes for CASSPGLSGEQYF.

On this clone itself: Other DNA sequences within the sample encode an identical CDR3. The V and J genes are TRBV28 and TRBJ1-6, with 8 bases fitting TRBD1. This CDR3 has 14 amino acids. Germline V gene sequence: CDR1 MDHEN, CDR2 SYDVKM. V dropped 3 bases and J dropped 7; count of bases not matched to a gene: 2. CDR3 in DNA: TGTGCCAGCAGTTTCGGACAGGGCAATTCACCCCTCCACTTT. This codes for CASSFGQGNSPLHF.

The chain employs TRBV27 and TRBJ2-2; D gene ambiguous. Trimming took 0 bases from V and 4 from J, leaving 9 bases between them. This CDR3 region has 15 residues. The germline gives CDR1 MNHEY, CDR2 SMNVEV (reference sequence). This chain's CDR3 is CASSLSVQFTGELFF. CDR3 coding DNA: TGTGCCAGCAGTTTATCGGTACAGTTCACCGGGGAGCTGTTTTTT.

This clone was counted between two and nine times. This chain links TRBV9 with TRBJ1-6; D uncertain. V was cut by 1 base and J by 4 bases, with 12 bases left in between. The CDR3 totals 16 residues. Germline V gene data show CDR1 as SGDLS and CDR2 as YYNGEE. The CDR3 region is CASSVRVGGYNSPLHF. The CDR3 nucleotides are TGTGCCAGCAGCGTAAGGGTGGGAGGATATAATTCACCCCTCCACTTT.

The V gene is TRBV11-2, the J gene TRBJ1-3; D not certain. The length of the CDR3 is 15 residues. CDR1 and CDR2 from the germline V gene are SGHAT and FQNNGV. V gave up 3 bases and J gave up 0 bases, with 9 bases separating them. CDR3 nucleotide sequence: TGTGCCAGCAGCTTGGGCAGAAACTCTGGAAACACCATATATTTT. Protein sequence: CASSLGRNSGNTIYF. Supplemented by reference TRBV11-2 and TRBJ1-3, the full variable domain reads EAGVAQSPRYKIIEKRQSVAFWCNPISGHATLYWYQQILGQGPKLLIQFQNNGVVDDSQLPKDRFSAERLKGVDSTLKIQPAKLEDSAVYLCASSLGRNSGNTIYFGEGSWLTVV.